This section outlines one T cell receptor (beta chain) sequence together with its context. Its target is unknown. This entry comes from a study of cytomegalovirus exposure and HLA in healthy donors. The PCR made use of 60 Vbeta and 13 Jbeta primers. Method: immunoSEQ multiplex PCR; TCRdb's copy keeps in-frame clones and lacks some. The sample holds 110,000 or so clones, 67% seen once. This CDR3 region has 14 residues. Germline V gene data show CDR1 as KGHSH and CDR2 as LQKENI. V shed 3 bases, J shed 6 bases, and the junction held 4 bases outside the gene matches. Findings and caveats of the study: Follow-up analysis later connected one missense variant in DCLRE1C with trimming of TCR beta V- and J-genes. Analysis performed later showed TCR beta chains linked to HLA being more clonally expanded than equally common others. Cytomegalovirus association was assigned to under 200 TCR beta chains. Under in vitro conditions, a few CMV-associated chains were confirmed as specific for CMV antigens.

The receptor comes from a man aged 18 to 29 in good health and CMV-seropositive. The chain carries TRBV18 and TRBJ2-4, with 8 bases aligning to TRBD1. The specimen was PBMCs. CDR3 sequence: CASSPPGQGNIQYF. CDR3 nucleotide sequence: TGTGCCAGCTCACCCCCAGGACAGGGAAACATTCAGTACTTC.